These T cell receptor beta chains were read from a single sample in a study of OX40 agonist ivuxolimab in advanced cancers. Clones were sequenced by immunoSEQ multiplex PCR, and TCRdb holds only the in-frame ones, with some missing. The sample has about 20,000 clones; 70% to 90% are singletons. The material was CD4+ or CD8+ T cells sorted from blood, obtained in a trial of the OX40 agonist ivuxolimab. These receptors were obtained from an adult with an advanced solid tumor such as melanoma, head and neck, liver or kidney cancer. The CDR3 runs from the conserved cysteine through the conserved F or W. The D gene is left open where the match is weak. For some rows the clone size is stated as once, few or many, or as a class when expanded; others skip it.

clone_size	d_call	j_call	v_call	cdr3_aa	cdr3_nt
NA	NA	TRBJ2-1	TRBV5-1	CASSLVLANEQFF	TGCGCCAGCAGCTTGGTCCTAGCAAATGAGCAGTTCTTC
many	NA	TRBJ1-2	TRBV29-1	CSVEGLGGPNYGYTF	TGCAGCGTTGAAGGACTGGGGGGACCCAACTATGGCTACACCTTC
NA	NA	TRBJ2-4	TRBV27	CASSLEGAKNIQYF	TGTGCCAGCAGTTTGGAGGGGGCCAAAAACATTCAGTACTTC
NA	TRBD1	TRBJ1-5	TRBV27	CASSLLTGGDQPQHF	TGTGCCAGCAGTTTACTGACAGGGGGCGATCAGCCCCAGCATTTT
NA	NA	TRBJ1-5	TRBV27	CASSPDSRSNQPQHF	TGTGCCAGCAGCCCGGACAGCCGCAGCAATCAGCCCCAGCATTTT
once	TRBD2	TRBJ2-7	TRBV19	CASSPGLASEQYF	TGTGCCAGTAGCCCGGGACTAGCCTCGGAGCAGTACTTC
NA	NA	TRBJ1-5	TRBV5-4	CASSLSLGAAVSNQPQHF	TGTGCCAGCAGCTTGTCTCTCGGGGCAGCCGTAAGCAATCAGCCCCAGCATTTT
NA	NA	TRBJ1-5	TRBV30	CAWSQGTSNQPQHF	TGTGCCTGGAGTCAGGGGACTTCCAATCAGCCCCAGCATTTT
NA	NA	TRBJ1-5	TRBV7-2	CASSFLGSNQPQHF	TGTGCCAGCAGCTTCTTAGGCAGCAATCAGCCCCAGCATTTT
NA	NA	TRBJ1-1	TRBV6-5	CASSYVGPNTEAFF	TGTGCCAGCAGTTATGTCGGACCGAACACTGAAGCTTTCTTT
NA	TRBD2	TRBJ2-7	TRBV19	CASSIADGTSGRASYEQYF	TGTGCCAGTAGTATAGCCGATGGGACTAGCGGGAGGGCCTCGTACGAGCAGTACTTC
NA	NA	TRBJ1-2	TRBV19	CASSITGFYGYTF	TGTGCCAGTAGTATCACAGGATTCTATGGCTACACCTTC
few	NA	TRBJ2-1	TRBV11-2	CASSLGRDEQFF	TGTGCCAGCAGCTTAGGGAGGGATGAGCAGTTCTTC
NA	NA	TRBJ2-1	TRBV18	CASSPDQGIANEQFF	TGTGCCAGCTCACCAGACCAAGGGATCGCCAATGAGCAGTTCTTC
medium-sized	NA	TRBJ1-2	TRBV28	CASKEGGNYGYTF	TGTGCCAGCAAGGAAGGGGGTAACTATGGCTACACCTTC
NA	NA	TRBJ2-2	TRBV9	CASSVAVGAMNTGELFF	TGTGCCAGCAGCGTAGCTGTGGGGGCGATGAACACCGGGGAGCTGTTTTTT
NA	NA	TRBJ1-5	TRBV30	CAWSVGASGNQPQHF	TGTGCCTGGAGTGTGGGAGCGAGTGGCAATCAGCCCCAGCATTTT
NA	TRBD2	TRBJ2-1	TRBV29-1	CSFILAGPTYNEQFF	TGCAGCTTCATTTTAGCGGGACCCACCTACAATGAGCAGTTCTTC
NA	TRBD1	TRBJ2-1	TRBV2	CASRETGYNEQFF	TGTGCCAGCAGAGAGACAGGGTACAATGAGCAGTTCTTC
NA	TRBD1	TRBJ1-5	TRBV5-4	CASSLAPGQGFNQPQHF	TGTGCCAGCAGCTTGGCGCCAGGACAGGGATTTAATCAGCCCCAGCATTTT
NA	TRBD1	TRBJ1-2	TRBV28	CASSSILRDRGDYGYTF	TGTGCCAGCAGTTCTATTTTAAGGGACAGGGGTGACTATGGCTACACCTTC
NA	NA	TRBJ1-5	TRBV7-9	CASSFPGNQPQHF	TGTGCCAGCAGCTTCCCGGGGAATCAGCCCCAGCATTTT
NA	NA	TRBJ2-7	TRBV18	CASSPIGDRSSYEQYF	TGTGCCAGCTCACCGATAGGAGACAGGAGCTCCTACGAGCAGTACTTC
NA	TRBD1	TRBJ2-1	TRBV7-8	CASSQDRASSYNEQFF	TGTGCCAGCAGCCAAGACAGGGCGAGCTCCTACAATGAGCAGTTCTTC
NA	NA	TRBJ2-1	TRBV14	CASSHYNEQFF	TGTGCCAGCAGCCACTACAATGAGCAGTTCTTC
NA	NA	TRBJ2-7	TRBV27	CASSPRTGPTEQYF	TGTGCCAGCAGCCCCCGAACAGGCCCTACTGAGCAGTACTTC
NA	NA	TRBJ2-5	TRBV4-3	CASSQVDSLGGVTQYF	TGCGCCAGCAGCCAAGTTGACAGCCTTGGTGGTGTGACCCAGTACTTC
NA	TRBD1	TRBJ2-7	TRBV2	CASSDRDRDLYEQYF	TGTGCCAGCAGTGATCGGGACAGGGATCTCTACGAGCAGTACTTC
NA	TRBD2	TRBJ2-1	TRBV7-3	CASSLFLPRASGGADEQFF	TGTGCCAGCAGCTTATTCCTCCCCCGGGCTAGCGGGGGGGCGGATGAGCAGTTCTTC
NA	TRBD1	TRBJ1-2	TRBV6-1	CASSEGTGSGYTF	TGTGCCAGCAGTGAAGGGACAGGGAGTGGCTACACCTTC
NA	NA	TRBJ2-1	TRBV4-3	CASSHPEPRDEQFF	TGCGCCAGCAGCCATCCGGAACCCAGGGATGAGCAGTTCTTC
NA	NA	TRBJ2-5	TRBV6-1	CASSEWAGVAGMETQYF	TGTGCCAGCAGTGAATGGGCAGGGGTTGCGGGGATGGAGACCCAGTACTTC
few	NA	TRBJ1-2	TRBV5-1	CASSLEDSYGYTF	TGCGCCAGCAGCTTGGAAGACTCCTATGGCTACACCTTC
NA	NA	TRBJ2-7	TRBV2	CASSSGRDYEQYF	TGTGCCAGCAGCTCTGGCAGGGACTACGAGCAGTACTTC
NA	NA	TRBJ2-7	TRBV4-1	CASSQARVAGEQYF	TGCGCCAGCAGCCAAGCAAGGGTCGCGGGCGAGCAGTACTTC
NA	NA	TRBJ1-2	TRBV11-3	CASSPLTANYGYTF	TGTGCCAGCAGCCCGTTGACCGCTAACTATGGCTACACCTTC
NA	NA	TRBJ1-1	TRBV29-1	CSVETGTNTEAFF	TGCAGCGTTGAAACAGGTACGAACACTGAAGCTTTCTTT
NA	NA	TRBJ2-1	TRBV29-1	CSVDGGIRRNEQFF	TGCAGCGTTGACGGCGGGATTCGCCGGAATGAGCAGTTCTTC
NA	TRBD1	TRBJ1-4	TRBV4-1	CASSRTGEGRNEKLFF	TGCGCCAGCAGCCGGACAGGGGAAGGGCGTAATGAAAAACTGTTTTTT